This entry concerns a single T cell receptor (beta chain). Measured with immunoSEQ multiplex PCR; TCRdb has only the in-frame clones, and not every one. The top ten clones hold around 29% of a sample with around 72,000 clones, 70% to 90% of them seen once. The sample originates from a study of blood T cell repertoires in COVID-19. Study information: COVID-19 samples collected from the United States, Italy and Spain covered acute and convalescent phases.

V lost 2 bases, J lost 1 base, and 11 bases lay in between. CDR1 and CDR2 from the germline V gene are LGHDT and YNNKEL (reference sequence). This CDR3 spans 15 amino acids. The TCR originated in a man aged 50 to 59 with acute or convalescent COVID-19. This sequence joins TRBV3-1 (or the pseudogene TRBV3-2) and TRBJ2-5; the D gene is possibly TRBD1 (5 bases). Material for sequencing was peripheral blood. The CDR3 region is CASSQPQGFQETQYF. CDR3 DNA sequence: TGTGCCAGCAGCCAACCCCAGGGTTTCCAAGAGACCCAGTACTTC.